The present entry profiles one T cell receptor beta chain with its context. Its target is unknown. This sample is drawn from a study of cytomegalovirus exposure and HLA in healthy donors. Study-wide results and caveats: Researchers catalogued roughly 150 TCR beta chains as cytomegalovirus-associated.

Profiled with immunoSEQ multiplex PCR; TCRdb holds only in-frame clones, not every one. The repertoire includes 55,000 to 65,000 clones, over 85% of them detected once, and 1% to 1.2% sits in the top ten. In germline, CDR1 is MGHRA, CDR2 YSYEKL. Deletions cut 0 bases from V and 6 bases from J, with 12 bases between. This CDR3 spans 14 amino acids. The sample taken for sequencing was PBMCs. The rearrangement uses TRBV4-1 and TRBJ2-7, with a tentative D call TRBD2 (5 bases). The receptor comes from a man between 18 and 29 years old in good health and CMV-seronegative. Written as DNA, the CDR3 is TGCGCCAGCAGCCAAGATCCAGTAGCGAGCGAGCAGTACTTC. Amino acids: CASSQDPVASEQYF.